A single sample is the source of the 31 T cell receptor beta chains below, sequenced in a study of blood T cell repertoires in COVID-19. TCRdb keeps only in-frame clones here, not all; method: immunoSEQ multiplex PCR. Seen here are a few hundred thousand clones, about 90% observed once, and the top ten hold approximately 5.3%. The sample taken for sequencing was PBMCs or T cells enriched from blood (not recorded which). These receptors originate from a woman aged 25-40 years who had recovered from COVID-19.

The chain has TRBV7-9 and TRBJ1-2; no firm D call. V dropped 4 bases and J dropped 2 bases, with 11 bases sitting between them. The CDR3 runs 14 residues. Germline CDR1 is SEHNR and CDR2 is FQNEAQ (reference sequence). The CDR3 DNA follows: TGTGCCAGCAGCTCCCGCGAGGGAAACTATGGCTACACCTTC. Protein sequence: CASSSREGNYGYTF.

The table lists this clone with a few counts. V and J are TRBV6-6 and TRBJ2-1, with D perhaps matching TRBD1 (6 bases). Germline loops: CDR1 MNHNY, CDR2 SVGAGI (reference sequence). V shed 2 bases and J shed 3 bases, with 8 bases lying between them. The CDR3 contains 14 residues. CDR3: CASSYGTLYNEQFF. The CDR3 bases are TGTGCCAGCAGTTACGGGACACTCTACAATGAGCAGTTCTTC.

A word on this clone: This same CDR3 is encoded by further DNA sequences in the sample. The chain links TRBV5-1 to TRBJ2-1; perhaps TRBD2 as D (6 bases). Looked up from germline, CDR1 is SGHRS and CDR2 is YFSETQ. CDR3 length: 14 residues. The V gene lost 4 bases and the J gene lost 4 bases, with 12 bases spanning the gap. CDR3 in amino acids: CASSPSGGYNEQFF. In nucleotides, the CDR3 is TGCGCCAGCAGCCCATCCGGGGGTTACAATGAGCAGTTCTTC. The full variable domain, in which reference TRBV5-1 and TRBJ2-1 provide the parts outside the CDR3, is KAGVTQTPRYLIKTRGQQVTLSCSPISGHRSVSWYQQTPGQGLQFLFEYFSETQRNKGNFPGRFSGRQFSNSRSEMNVSTLELGDSALYLCASSPSGGYNEQFFGPGTRLTVL.

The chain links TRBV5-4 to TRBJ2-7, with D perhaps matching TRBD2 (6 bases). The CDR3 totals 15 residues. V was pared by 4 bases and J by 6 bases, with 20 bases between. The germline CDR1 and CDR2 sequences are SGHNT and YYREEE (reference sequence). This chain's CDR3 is CASSRIGGGIREQYF. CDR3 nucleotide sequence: TGTGCCAGCAGCCGTATCGGGGGTGGCATCCGCGAGCAGTACTTC.

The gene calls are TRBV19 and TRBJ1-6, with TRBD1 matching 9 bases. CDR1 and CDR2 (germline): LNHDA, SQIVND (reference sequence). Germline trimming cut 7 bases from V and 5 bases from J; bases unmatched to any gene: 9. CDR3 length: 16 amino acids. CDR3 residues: CASTEARDRDNSPLHF. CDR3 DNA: TGTGCCAGTACCGAGGCCCGGGACAGGGATAATTCACCCCTCCACTTT. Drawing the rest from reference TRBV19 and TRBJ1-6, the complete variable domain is DGGITQSPKYLFRKEGQNVTLSCEQNLNHDAMYWYRQDPGQGLRLIYYSQIVNDFQKGDIAEGYSVSREKKESFPLTVTSAQKNPTAFYLCASTEARDRDNSPLHFGNGTRLTVT.

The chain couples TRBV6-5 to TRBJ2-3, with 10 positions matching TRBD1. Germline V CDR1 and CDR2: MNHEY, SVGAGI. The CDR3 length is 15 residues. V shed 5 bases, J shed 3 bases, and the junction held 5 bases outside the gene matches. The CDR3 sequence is CASSIRDRGTDTQYF. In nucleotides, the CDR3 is TGTGCCAGCAGTATCCGGGACAGGGGAACAGATACGCAGTATTTT.

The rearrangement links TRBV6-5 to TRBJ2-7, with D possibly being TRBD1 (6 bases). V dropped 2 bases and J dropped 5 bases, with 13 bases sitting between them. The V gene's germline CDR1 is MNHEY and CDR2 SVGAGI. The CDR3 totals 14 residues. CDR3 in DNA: TGTGCCAGCAGTTACCTGGGGGCCGTGGACGAGCAGTACTTC. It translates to CASSYLGAVDEQYF.

CDR3 protein: CASSEGGGYQETQYF. CDR3 DNA sequence: TGTGCCAGCAGTGAAGGTGGGGGGTACCAAGAGACCCAGTACTTC. This rearrangement joins TRBV2 to TRBJ2-5; a possible D gene is TRBD2 (6 bases). Germline values: CDR1 SNHLY, CDR2 FYNNEI. There are 15 residues in the CDR3. Trimming took 1 base from V and 0 from J, leaving 9 bases between them.

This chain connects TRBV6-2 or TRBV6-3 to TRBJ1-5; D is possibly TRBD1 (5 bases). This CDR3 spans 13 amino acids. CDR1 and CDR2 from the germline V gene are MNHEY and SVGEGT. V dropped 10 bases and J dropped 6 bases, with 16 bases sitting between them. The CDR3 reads CATSPGGGQPQHF. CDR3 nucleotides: TGTGCCACCAGCCCGGGCGGGGGTCAGCCCCAGCATTTT.

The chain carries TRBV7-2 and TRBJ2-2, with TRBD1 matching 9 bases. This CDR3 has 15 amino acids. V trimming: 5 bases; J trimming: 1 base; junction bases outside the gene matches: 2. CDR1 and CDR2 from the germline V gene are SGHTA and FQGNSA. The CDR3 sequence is CASSLGQGNTGELFF. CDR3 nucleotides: TGTGCCAGCAGCCTGGGACAGGGGAACACCGGGGAGCTGTTTTTT.

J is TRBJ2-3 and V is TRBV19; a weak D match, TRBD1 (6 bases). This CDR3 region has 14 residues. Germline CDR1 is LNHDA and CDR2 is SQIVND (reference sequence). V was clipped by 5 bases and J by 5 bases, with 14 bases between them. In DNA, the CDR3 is TGTGCCAGTAGTCCGCAGTACAGGGAAGATACGCAGTATTTT. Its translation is CASSPQYREDTQYF.

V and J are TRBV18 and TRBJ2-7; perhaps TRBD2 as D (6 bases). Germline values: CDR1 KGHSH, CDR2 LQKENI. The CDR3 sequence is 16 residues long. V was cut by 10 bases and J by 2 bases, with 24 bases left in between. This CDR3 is CATAISRAGLTYEQYF. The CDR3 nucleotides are TGTGCCACCGCAATTTCGAGGGCGGGACTTACCTACGAGCAGTACTTC.

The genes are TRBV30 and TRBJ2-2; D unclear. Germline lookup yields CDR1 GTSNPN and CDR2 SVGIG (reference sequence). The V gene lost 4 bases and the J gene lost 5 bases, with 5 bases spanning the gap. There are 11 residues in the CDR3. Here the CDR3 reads CAWTQTGELFF. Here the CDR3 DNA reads TGTGCCTGGACCCAAACCGGGGAGCTGTTTTTT.

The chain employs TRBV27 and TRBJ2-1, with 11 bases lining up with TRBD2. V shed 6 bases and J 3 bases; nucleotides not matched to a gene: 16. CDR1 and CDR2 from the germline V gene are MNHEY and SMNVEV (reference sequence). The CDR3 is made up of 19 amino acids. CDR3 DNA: TGTGCCAGCAGCCAAGGGAGGAGACTAGCGGGGACCTACTACAATGAGCAGTTCTTC. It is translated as CASSQGRRLAGTYYNEQFF.

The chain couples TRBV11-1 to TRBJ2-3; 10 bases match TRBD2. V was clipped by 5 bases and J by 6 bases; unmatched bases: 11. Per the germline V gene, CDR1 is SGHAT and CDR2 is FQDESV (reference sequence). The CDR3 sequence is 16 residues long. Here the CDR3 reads CASSAPSGGTGDTQYF. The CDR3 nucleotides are TGTGCCAGCAGCGCACCTAGCGGGGGCACCGGGGATACGCAGTATTTT.

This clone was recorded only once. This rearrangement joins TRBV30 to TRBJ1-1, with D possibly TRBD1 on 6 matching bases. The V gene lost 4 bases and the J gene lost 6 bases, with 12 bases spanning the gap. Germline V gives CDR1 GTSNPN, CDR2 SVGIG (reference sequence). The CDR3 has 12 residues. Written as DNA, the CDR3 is TGTGCCTGGACCAGGGGAGGGCCTGAAGCTTTCTTT. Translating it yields CAWTRGGPEAFF.

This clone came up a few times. Here the CDR3 DNA reads TGTGCCAGCAGCTATACTGGAAACACCATATATTTT. Translated: CASSYTGNTIYF. The chain couples TRBV14 to TRBJ1-3; unclear D gene. This CDR3 has 12 residues. Per the germline V gene, CDR1 is SGHDN and CDR2 is FVKESK. Trimming took off 5 bases at V and 2 bases at J, with 4 bases between the two ends.

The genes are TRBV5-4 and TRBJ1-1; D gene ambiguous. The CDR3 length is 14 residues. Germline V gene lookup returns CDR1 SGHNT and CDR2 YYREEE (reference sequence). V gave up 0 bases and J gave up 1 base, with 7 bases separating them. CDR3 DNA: TGTGCCAGCAGCTTGGGGGCCACGAACACTGAAGCTTTCTTT. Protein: CASSLGATNTEAFF.

The CDR3 spells CAWIWGGQGNGYTF. CDR3 bases: TGTGCCTGGATTTGGGGAGGGCAGGGTAATGGCTACACCTTC. This chain joins TRBV30 and TRBJ1-2; the D gene is possibly TRBD1 (5 bases). Germline CDR1 reads GTSNPN; CDR2 reads SVGIG (reference sequence). Trimming cost V 4 bases and J 6 bases, with 18 bases left between them. The CDR3 is 14 amino acids.

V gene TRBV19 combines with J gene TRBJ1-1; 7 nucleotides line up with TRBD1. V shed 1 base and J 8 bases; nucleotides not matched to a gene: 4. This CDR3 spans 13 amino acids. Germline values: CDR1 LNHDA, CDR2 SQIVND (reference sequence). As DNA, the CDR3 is TGTGCCAGTAGTATAGGCTCAGGGGGGGAAGCTTTCTTT. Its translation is CASSIGSGGEAFF.

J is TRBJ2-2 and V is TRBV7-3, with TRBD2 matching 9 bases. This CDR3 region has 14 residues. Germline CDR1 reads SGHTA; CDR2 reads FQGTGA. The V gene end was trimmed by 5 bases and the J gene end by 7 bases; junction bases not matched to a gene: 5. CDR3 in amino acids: CASSSGGPGGELFF. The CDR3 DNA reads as TGTGCCAGCAGCAGCGGGGGGCCCGGCGGGGAGCTGTTTTTT.

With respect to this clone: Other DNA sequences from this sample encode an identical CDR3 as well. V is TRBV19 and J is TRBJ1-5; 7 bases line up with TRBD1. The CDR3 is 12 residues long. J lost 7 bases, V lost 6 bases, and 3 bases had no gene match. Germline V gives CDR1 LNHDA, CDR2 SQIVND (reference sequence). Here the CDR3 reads CASRQGNQPQHF. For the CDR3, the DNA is TGTGCCAGTAGACAGGGGAACCAGCCCCAGCATTTT.

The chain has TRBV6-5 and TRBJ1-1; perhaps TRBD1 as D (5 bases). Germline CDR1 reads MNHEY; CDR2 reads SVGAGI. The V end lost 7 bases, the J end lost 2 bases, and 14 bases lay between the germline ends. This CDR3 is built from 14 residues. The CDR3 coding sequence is TGTGCCAGCATTTGGCAGACAGTCAACACTGAAGCTTTCTTT. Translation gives CASIWQTVNTEAFF.

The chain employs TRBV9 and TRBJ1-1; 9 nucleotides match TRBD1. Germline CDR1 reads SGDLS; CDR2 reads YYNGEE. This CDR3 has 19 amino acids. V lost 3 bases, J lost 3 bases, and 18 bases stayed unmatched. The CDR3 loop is CASSGWTGAHAGLYTEAFF. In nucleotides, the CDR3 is TGTGCCAGCAGCGGATGGACAGGGGCCCACGCAGGATTGTACACTGAAGCTTTCTTT.

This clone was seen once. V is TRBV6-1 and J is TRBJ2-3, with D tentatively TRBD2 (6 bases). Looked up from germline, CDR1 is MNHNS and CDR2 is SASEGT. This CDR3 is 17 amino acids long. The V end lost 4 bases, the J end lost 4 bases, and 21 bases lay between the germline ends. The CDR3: CASSAPAHSGSADTQYF. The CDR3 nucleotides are TGTGCCAGCAGTGCCCCGGCCCATAGCGGTTCCGCAGATACGCAGTATTTT.

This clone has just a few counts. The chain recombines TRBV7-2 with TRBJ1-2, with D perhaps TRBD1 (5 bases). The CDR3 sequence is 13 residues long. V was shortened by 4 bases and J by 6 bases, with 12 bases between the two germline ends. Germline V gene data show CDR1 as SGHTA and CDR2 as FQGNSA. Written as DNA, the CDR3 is TGTGCCAGCAGCTCCGGATGGGGCAATGGCTACACCTTC. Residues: CASSSGWGNGYTF.

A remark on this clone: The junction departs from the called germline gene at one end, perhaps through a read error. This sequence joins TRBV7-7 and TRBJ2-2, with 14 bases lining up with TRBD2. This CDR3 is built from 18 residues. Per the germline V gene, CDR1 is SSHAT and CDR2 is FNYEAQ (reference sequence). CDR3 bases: TGTGCTAGCAGCTTAGGGACTAGCGGGGGATCTTACACCGGGGAGCTGTTTTTT. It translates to CASSLGTSGGSYTGELFF.

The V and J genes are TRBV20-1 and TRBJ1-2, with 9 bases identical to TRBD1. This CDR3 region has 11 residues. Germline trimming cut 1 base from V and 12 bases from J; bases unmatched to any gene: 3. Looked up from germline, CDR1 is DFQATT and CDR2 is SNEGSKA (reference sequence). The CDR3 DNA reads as TGCAGTGCTAGAGTGACAGGGGGAGACACCTTC. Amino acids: CSARVTGGDTF.

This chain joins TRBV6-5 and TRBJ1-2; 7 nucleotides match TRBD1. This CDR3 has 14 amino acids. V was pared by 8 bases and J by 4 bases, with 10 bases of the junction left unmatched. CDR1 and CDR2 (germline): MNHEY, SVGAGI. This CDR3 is CASSYRGSSYGYTF. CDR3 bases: TGTGCCAGCTCATACAGGGGTAGTTCCTATGGCTACACCTTC.

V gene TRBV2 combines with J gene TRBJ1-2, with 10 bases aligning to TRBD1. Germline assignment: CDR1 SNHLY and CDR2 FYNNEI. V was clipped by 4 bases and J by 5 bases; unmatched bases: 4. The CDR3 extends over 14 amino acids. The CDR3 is CASSGDRGTYGYTF. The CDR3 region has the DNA TGTGCCAGCAGTGGGGACAGGGGAACTTATGGCTACACCTTC.

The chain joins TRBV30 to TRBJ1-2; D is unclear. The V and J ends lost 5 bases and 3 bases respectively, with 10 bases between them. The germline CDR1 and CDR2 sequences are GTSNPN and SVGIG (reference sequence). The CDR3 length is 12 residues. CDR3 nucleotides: TGTGCCTGGTCGAGATTCTACTATGGCTACACCTTC. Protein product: CAWSRFYYGYTF.